Listed below are T cell receptor beta chains from one sample, sequenced in a study of breast tumors, draining lymph nodes, adjacent tissues. TCRdb reprocessed the multiplex PCR reads with MiXCR, giving one entry per CDR3 protein. This sample has 120,000 to 150,000 distinct CDR3 sequences, with approximately 29% found just once. The sequenced sample was axillary lymph node tissue. These receptors all stem from a female donor with breast cancer. Some clones in this sample may be carry-over from other donors' samples. CDR3s include the opening cysteine and the closing phenylalanine or tryptophan. The D gene is left open where the match is weak. Some rows mark clone size as missing; the rest say once, few, many or name a class of expanded clone.

CASSQGRGTEKLFF,TGCGCCAGCAGCCAAGGGCGAGGAACTGAAAAACTGTTTTTT,NA,TRBJ1-4,14,TRBV4-3,many
CATTSSGANVLTF,TGTGCCACTACGAGCTCTGGGGCCAACGTCCTGACTTTC,NA,TRBJ2-6,13,TRBV15,NA
CASSRRQNTEAFF,TGTGCCAGCAGTAGGAGACAGAACACTGAAGCTTTCTTT,NA,TRBJ1-1,13,TRBV6-5,few
CASSESSVRHEQYF,TGCGCCAGCAGTGAGTCTTCGGTACGTCACGAGCAGTACTTC,NA,TRBJ2-7,14,TRBV10-2,NA
CATSRAHTGQQNTIYF,TGTGCCACCAGCAGAGCCCATACGGGACAGCAAAACACCATATATTTT,TRBD1,TRBJ1-3,16,TRBV15,NA
CASGSDSRRNTIYF,TGTGCCAGCGGCTCGGACAGCCGTCGAAACACCATATATTTT,NA,TRBJ1-3,14,TRBV3-1,NA
CASSGYSNTEAFF,TGTGCCAGCAGTGGGTACAGTAACACTGAAGCTTTCTTT,NA,TRBJ1-1,13,TRBV2,few
CASSLDPPTSASYEQYF,TGCGCCAGCAGCTTGGACCCTCCGACTAGCGCCTCCTACGAGCAGTACTTC,TRBD2,TRBJ2-7,17,TRBV5-1,many
CASSLGWNLRGQYF,TGTGCCAGCAGCTTAGGGTGGAACCTACGGGGGCAGTACTTC,NA,TRBJ2-7,14,TRBV7-2,NA
CASSDEGLAEGTGELFF,TGTGCCAGCAGTGATGAGGGACTAGCGGAAGGCACCGGGGAGCTGTTTTTT,TRBD2,TRBJ2-2,17,TRBV2,NA
CASSTTGEKNIQYF,TGTGCCAGCAGTACGACAGGGGAGAAAAACATTCAGTACTTC,TRBD1,TRBJ2-4,14,TRBV12-3/TRBV12-4,many
CASSLRSESEQYF,TGTGCCAGCAGTTTAAGGTCGGAGTCCGAGCAGTACTTC,NA,TRBJ2-7,13,TRBV7-4,NA
CASSQIENTGELFF,TGCGCCAGCAGCCAAATCGAGAACACCGGGGAGCTGTTTTTT,NA,TRBJ2-2,14,TRBV4-3,many
CAGSKARGTKSVDTQYF,TGTGCCGGCAGTAAAGCGCGGGGAACCAAAAGTGTAGATACGCAGTATTTT,NA,TRBJ2-3,17,TRBV2,NA
CASGYGFQETQYF,TGTGCTAGTGGTTACGGATTCCAAGAGACCCAGTACTTC,NA,TRBJ2-5,13,TRBV12-5,many
CASSLATGTASYNEQFF,TGTGCCAGCAGCTTAGCTACCGGGACAGCCTCCTACAATGAGCAGTTCTTC,TRBD1,TRBJ2-1,17,TRBV7-2,many
CASSPSWSDSTNSGYTF,TGTGCCAGCTCGCCTTCCTGGTCGGACAGCACTAACTCTGGCTACACCTTC,NA,TRBJ1-2,17,TRBV18,once
CSARGTTLGETQYF,TGCAGTGCTAGAGGGACCACTCTTGGGGAGACCCAGTACTTC,NA,TRBJ2-5,14,TRBV20-1,many
CASSARQRTYEQYF,TGTGCCAGTAGTGCCCGACAGAGAACCTACGAGCAGTACTTC,NA,TRBJ2-7,14,TRBV19,many
CSVVIETYEQYF,TGCAGCGTTGTAATAGAGACCTACGAGCAGTACTTC,NA,TRBJ2-7,12,TRBV29-1,many
CSLPGRQKRNEQFF,TGCAGCCTCCCTGGGCGGCAGAAACGGAATGAGCAGTTCTTC,NA,TRBJ2-1,14,TRBV20-1,NA
CASSFTGLTEAFF,TGTGCCAGCAGCTTTACAGGGTTGACTGAAGCTTTCTTT,NA,TRBJ1-1,13,TRBV7-2,few